This T cell receptor beta chain was obtained from a study of control samples from healthy donors and cancer patients. The CDR3 has 16 residues. Germline V gene data show CDR1 as SGDLS and CDR2 as YYNGEE. V was shortened by 0 bases and J by 4 bases, with 14 bases between the two germline ends. TCRdb's table, derived via immunoSEQ multiplex PCR, lists solely in-frame clones and lacks some. Here the sample spans 130,000 or so clones, about 95% being singletons. Sequences were obtained from PBMCs. The chain couples TRBV9 to TRBJ2-1; D might be TRBD1 or TRBD2, each matching 6 bases. The clonotype comes from a man aged 55 to 70 with colorectal cancer. The CDR3 region has the DNA TGTGCCAGCAGCGTAGGTAAGGGGGGCGATTACAATGAGCAGTTCTTC. This gives the protein CASSVGKGGDYNEQFF.